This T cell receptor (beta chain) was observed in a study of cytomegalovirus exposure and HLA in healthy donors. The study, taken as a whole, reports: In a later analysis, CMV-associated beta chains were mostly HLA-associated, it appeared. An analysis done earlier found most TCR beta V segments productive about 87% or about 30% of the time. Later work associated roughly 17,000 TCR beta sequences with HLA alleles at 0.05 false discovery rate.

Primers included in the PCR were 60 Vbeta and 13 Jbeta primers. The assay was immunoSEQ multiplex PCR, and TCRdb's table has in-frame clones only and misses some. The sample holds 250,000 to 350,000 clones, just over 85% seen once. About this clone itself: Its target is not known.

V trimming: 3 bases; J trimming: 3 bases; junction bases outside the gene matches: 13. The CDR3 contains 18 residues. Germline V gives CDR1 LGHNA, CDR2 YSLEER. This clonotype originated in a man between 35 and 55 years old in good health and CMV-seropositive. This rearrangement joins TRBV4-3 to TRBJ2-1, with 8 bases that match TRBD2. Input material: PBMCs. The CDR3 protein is CASSQVTFGTSGYNEQFF. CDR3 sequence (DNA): TGCGCCAGCAGCCAGGTGACATTCGGCACTAGCGGCTACAATGAGCAGTTCTTC.